This T cell receptor beta chain stems from a study of human T cells and chemical hapten exposure. TCRdb redid the calling of the 5' RACE reads with MiXCR, one entry per CDR3 protein. The sample consists of about 80,000 distinct CDR3 sequences, 7% to 8% of them appearing once. CDR1 MNHNS and CDR2 SASEGT come from the germline V gene. The CDR3 is 15 residues long. With V trimmed by 2 bases and J by 6 bases, 4 bases remained unmatched. Total RNA extraction was carried out from unfractionated whole blood. The sequence was collected from a male donor in good health. V usage is TRBV6-1 and J usage is TRBJ1-1; 12 nucleotides align to TRBD1. The CDR3, as DNA: TGTGCCAGCAGTGAATTGGGACAGGGGGCCTCTGAAGCTTTCTTT. The encoded protein is CASSELGQGASEAFF.